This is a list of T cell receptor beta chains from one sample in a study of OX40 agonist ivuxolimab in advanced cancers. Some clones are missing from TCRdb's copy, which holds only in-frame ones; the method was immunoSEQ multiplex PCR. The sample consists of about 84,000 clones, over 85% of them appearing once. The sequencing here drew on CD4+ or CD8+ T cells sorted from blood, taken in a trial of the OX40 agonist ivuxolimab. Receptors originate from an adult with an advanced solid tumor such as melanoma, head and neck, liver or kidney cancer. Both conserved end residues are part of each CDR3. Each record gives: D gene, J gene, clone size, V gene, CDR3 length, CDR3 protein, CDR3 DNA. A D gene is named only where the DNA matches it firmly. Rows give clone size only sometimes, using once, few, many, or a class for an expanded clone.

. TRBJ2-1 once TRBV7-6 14 CASSLVGNPRELFF TGTGCCAGCAGCTTAGTGGGGAATCCCCGGGAATTGTTCTTC
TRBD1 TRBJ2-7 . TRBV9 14 CASSARTGDSEQYF TGTGCCAGCAGCGCAAGGACAGGGGATAGCGAGCAGTACTTC
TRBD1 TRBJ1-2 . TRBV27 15 CASSQGQGSVYGYTF TGTGCCAGCAGTCAGGGACAGGGGAGCGTCTATGGCTACACCTTC
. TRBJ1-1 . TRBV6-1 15 CASSQGPQGNTEAFF TGTGCCAGCAGCCAAGGGCCCCAAGGGAACACTGAAGCTTTCTTT
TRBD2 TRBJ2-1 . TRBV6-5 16 CASSYSQRGLYNEQFF TGTGCCAGCAGTTACTCCCAGCGGGGGCTCTACAATGAGCAGTTCTTC
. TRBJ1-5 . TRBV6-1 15 CASSVNRVSNQPQHF TGTGCCAGCAGTGTCAACAGGGTTAGCAATCAGCCCCAGCATTTT
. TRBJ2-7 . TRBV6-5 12 CASSYSHYEQYF TGTGCCAGCAGTTACTCTCACTACGAGCAGTACTTC
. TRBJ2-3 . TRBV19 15 CASSIGGQFTDTQYF TGTGCCAGTAGTATAGGTGGACAGTTCACAGATACGCAGTATTTT
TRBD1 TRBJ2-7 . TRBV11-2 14 CASSLGTGQDEQYF TGTGCCAGCAGCTTAGGGACAGGGCAGGACGAGCAGTACTTC
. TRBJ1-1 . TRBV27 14 CASSFAGGGTEAFF TGTGCCAGCAGTTTTGCCGGGGGGGGAACTGAAGCTTTCTTT
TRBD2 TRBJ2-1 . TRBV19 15 CASSIVGLAGAEQFF TGTGCCAGTAGTATAGTTGGGCTAGCGGGAGCTGAGCAGTTCTTC
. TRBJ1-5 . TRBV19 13 CASTLFDNQPQHF TGTGCCAGTACCCTGTTTGACAATCAGCCCCAGCATTTT
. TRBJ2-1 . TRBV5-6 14 CASSWWTDYNEQFF TGTGCCAGCAGCTGGTGGACAGATTACAATGAGCAGTTCTTC
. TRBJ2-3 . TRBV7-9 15 CASSLVMGSTDTQYF TGTGCCAGCAGCTTAGTAATGGGAAGCACAGATACGCAGTATTTT
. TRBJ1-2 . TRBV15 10 CATSSGVFTF TGTGCCACCAGCTCGGGCGTCTTCACCTTC
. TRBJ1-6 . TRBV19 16 CASSPRESSYNSPLHF TGTGCCAGTAGTCCACGGGAAAGCTCCTATAATTCACCCCTCCACTTT
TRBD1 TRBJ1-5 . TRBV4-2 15 CASSPTGSSNQPQHF TGTGCCAGCAGCCCGACAGGGTCAAGCAATCAGCCCCAGCATTTT
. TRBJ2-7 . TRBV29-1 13 CSVEDPGAHEQYF TGCAGCGTTGAAGATCCCGGGGCCCACGAGCAGTACTTC